The 25 T cell receptor beta chains given below trace back to one sample, sequenced in a study of cytomegalovirus exposure and HLA in healthy donors. PCR involved 60 Vbeta and 13 Jbeta primers. Sequencing was performed with immunoSEQ multiplex PCR; in TCRdb, only in-frame clones are kept and a portion is missing. The sample has fewer than 90,000 clones; roughly 80% are singletons. Sequenced input: PBMCs. The receptors here all came from a man younger than 40 in good health and CMV-seropositive.

The rearrangement links TRBV14 to TRBJ1-6; 9 positions match TRBD1. This CDR3 has 12 amino acids. V shed 8 bases and J 12 bases; nucleotides not matched to a gene: 5. Germline CDR1 SGHDN, CDR2 FVKESK. The CDR3 sequence is CASGTDRGPLHF. The CDR3 DNA reads TGTGCCAGCGGCACGGACAGGGGACCCCTCCACTTT.

About this clone: The junction and the germline gene differ at one end; a read error may be behind it. The V call is TRBV7-7, the J call TRBJ2-1, with 8 bases that match TRBD2. CDR3 size: 15 residues. Germline V gene data show CDR1 as SSHAT and CDR2 as FNYEAQ (reference sequence). The CDR3 bases are TGTGCTAGCAGCCTAGCGGGTAGCGGGGCCAATGAGCAGTTCTTC. Translating it yields CASSLAGSGANEQFF.

This chain connects TRBV10-3 to TRBJ1-2, with D tentatively TRBD1 (6 bases). Trimming took off 3 bases at V and 4 bases at J, with 30 bases between the two ends. The CDR3 totals 20 residues. Germline V gives CDR1 ENHRY, CDR2 SYGVKD. DNA of the CDR3: TGTGCCATCAGTGACCCGGGTTCCGCGAAAGCAGGGGCCTCTGGCTATGGCTACACCTTC. Its translation: CAISDPGSAKAGASGYGYTF.

This clone was detected only a few times. This chain connects TRBV9 to TRBJ2-1; the D gene is possibly TRBD2 (5 bases). The CDR3 runs 14 residues. Trimming cost V 7 bases and J 5 bases, with 16 bases left between them. Germline V lookup: CDR1 SGDLS, CDR2 YYNGEE. In DNA form, the CDR3 reads TGTGCCAGCGGGAGATGGACGGAGAACAATGAGCAGTTCTTC. Translation: CASGRWTENNEQFF.

This clone was detected a few times. In nucleotides, the CDR3 is TGTGCCAGCAGCCAAGACCGGGACAGTATCGCAGATACGCAGTATTTT. Translated: CASSQDRDSIADTQYF. The chain has TRBV7-8 and TRBJ2-3; 7 bases align to TRBD1. Germline V gene sequence: CDR1 SGHVS, CDR2 FQNEAQ. This CDR3 spans 16 amino acids. After removal of 5 bases from V and 4 bases from J, the junction contained 12 bases not matched to a gene.

The gene calls are TRBV6-5 and TRBJ1-5; D may be TRBD1 (5 bases). The CDR3 is 14 residues long. V was pared by 5 bases and J by 5 bases, with 13 bases between. The germline CDR1 and CDR2 sequences are MNHEY and SVGAGI. The CDR3 DNA sequence: TGTGCCAGCAGTCGCAACAGGAAATATCAGCCCCAGCATTTT. Encoded protein: CASSRNRKYQPQHF.

This clone occurred a few times. This chain links TRBV18 with TRBJ1-4; TRBD1 is a possible D gene (5 bases). The germline V and J ends were trimmed by 2 bases and 10 bases, with 20 bases remaining between them. Germline values: CDR1 KGHSH, CDR2 LQKENI. CDR3 length equals 16 residues. The chain's CDR3 is CASSPVSQGSLGKLFF. CDR3 sequence (DNA): TGTGCCAGCTCACCAGTTTCCCAGGGATCGTTGGGAAAACTGTTTTTT.

This clone has ten or more counts. The CDR3 region has the DNA TGTGCCAGCAGCGGACAGGGTCACACTGAAGCTTTCTTT. Translation gives CASSGQGHTEAFF. The chain is built from TRBV9 and TRBJ1-1, with 7 bases that match TRBD1. The CDR3 spans 13 residues. Trimming cost V 3 bases and J 3 bases; bases outside gene matches: 2. The germline gives CDR1 SGDLS, CDR2 YYNGEE.

The chain carries TRBV5-4 and TRBJ1-2, with TRBD1 matching over 8 bases. CDR1 and CDR2 from the germline V gene are SGHNT and YYREEE (reference sequence). Germline trimming cut 3 bases from V and 4 bases from J; bases unmatched to any gene: 8. The CDR3 consists of 15 residues. The CDR3 DNA follows: TGTGCCAGCAGCTCTATGGCAGGGGGCCTCTATGGCTACACCTTC. Encoded protein: CASSSMAGGLYGYTF.

V is TRBV27 and J is TRBJ2-1, with TRBD2 matching over 11 bases. Germline V gene data show CDR1 as MNHEY and CDR2 as SMNVEV (reference sequence). CDR3 length: 19 amino acids. J lost 4 bases, V lost 3 bases, and 14 bases had no gene match. This CDR3 reads CASSLVGHSGGGLYNEQFF. The CDR3 nucleotides read TGTGCCAGCAGTTTGGTTGGACATAGCGGGGGGGGCCTATACAATGAGCAGTTCTTC.

V and J are TRBV7-2 and TRBJ1-1; D is uncertain. The CDR3 runs 16 residues. Germline assignment: CDR1 SGHTA and CDR2 FQGNSA. V gave up 2 bases and J gave up 0 bases, with 13 bases separating them. The CDR3 spells CASSLKGRLMNTEAFF. CDR3 sequence (DNA): TGTGCCAGCAGCTTAAAGGGCAGACTAATGAACACTGAAGCTTTCTTT.

This sequence joins TRBV7-8 and TRBJ2-5; 9 nucleotides match TRBD2. Germline lookup yields CDR1 SGHVS and CDR2 FQNEAQ. V gave up 1 base and J gave up 5 bases; unmatched junction bases: 5. The length of the CDR3 is 15 residues. The DNA of the CDR3 is TGTGCCAGCAGCTTAGGAGCGGGGGGCCGGGAGACCCAGTACTTC. Translated, it gives CASSLGAGGRETQYF.

This chain joins TRBV7-2 and TRBJ2-7; D is perhaps TRBD2 (5 bases). CDR3 length: 14 residues. Trimming took 2 bases from V and 4 from J, leaving 12 bases between them. CDR1 is SGHTA, CDR2 FQGNSA, per germline. CDR3 region: CASSLSGITYEQYF. The CDR3 DNA sequence: TGTGCCAGCAGCTTAAGCGGCATAACTTACGAGCAGTACTTC.

The chain uses TRBV7-2 and TRBJ1-5, with TRBD1 identical over 7 bases. CDR1 is SGHTA, CDR2 FQGNSA, per germline. There are 16 residues in the CDR3. Germline trimming cut 5 bases from V and 0 bases from J; bases unmatched to any gene: 7. The CDR3 DNA follows: TGTGCCAGCAGCCCGGGACAGAGCTCTAGCAATCAGCCCCAGCATTTT. This codes for CASSPGQSSSNQPQHF.

This chain connects TRBV7-3 to TRBJ2-1; D is perhaps TRBD2 (5 bases). V was trimmed by 0 bases and J by 4 bases, leaving 13 bases between them. Germline V CDR1 and CDR2: SGHTA, FQGTGA. The CDR3 sequence is 16 residues long. The CDR3 DNA reads as TGTGCCAGCAGCTTAACCCCAGAGGGAGCTTACAATGAGCAGTTCTTC. Translated, it gives CASSLTPEGAYNEQFF. The variable domain in full, with the rest retrieved from reference TRBV7-3 and TRBJ2-1, is GAGVSQTPSNKVTEKGKYVELRCDPISGHTALYWYRQSLGQGPEFLIYFQGTGAADDSGLPNDRFFAVRPEGSVSTLKIQRTERGDSAVYLCASSLTPEGAYNEQFFGPGTRLTVL.

This rearrangement joins TRBV19 to TRBJ2-3; 8 bases line up with TRBD2. Per the germline V gene, CDR1 is LNHDA and CDR2 is SQIVND (reference sequence). Trimming at V came to 8 bases and at J to 2 bases, leaving 6 bases not matched to a gene. The CDR3 covers 14 residues. As DNA, the CDR3 is TGTGCCAGTGGTAGGACTAGCATCACAGATACGCAGTATTTT. Translating gives CASGRTSITDTQYF. Based on the CDR3 plus reference TRBV19 and TRBJ2-3, the full variable domain is DGGITQSPKYLFRKEGQNVTLSCEQNLNHDAMYWYRQDPGQGLRLIYYSQIVNDFQKGDIAEGYSVSREKKESFPLTVTSAQKNPTAFYLCASGRTSITDTQYFGPGTRLTVL.

The chain is built from TRBV5-1 and TRBJ2-1, with 12 bases identical to TRBD2. Germline CDR1 SGHRS, CDR2 YFSETQ. J lost 0 bases, V lost 6 bases, and 13 bases had no gene match. This CDR3 is built from 19 residues. The CDR3 spells CASTDVTSGGLSSYNEQFF. The CDR3 region has the DNA TGCGCCAGCACCGATGTGACTAGCGGGGGCCTGAGCTCCTACAATGAGCAGTTCTTC.

The chain employs TRBV9 and TRBJ1-4; the D is unclear. Trimming took 4 bases from V and 0 from J, leaving 10 bases between them. This CDR3 is 15 amino acids long. Per the germline V gene, CDR1 is SGDLS and CDR2 is YYNGEE. This CDR3 reads CASSTKGATNEKLFF. Written as DNA, the CDR3 is TGTGCCAGCAGCACTAAGGGAGCAACTAATGAAAAACTGTTTTTT.

V is TRBV2 and J is TRBJ2-5; 12 bases agree with TRBD2. The CDR3 covers 17 residues. The trim removed 7 bases at V and 0 bases at J, leaving 9 bases unmatched. Germline V lookup: CDR1 SNHLY, CDR2 FYNNEI. CDR3 amino acids: CASTGSGLAGYQETQYF. DNA of the CDR3: TGTGCCAGCACCGGATCCGGACTAGCGGGGTACCAAGAGACCCAGTACTTC.

The gene calls are TRBV27 and TRBJ1-5, with 7 bases identical to TRBD1. The J segment lost 8 bases and the V segment lost 6 bases, leaving 7 bases of the junction unmatched. CDR3 size: 13 residues. Germline-derived CDR1 and CDR2 are MNHEY and SMNVEV (reference sequence). The CDR3, as DNA: TGTGCCAGCAGACTACAGGGGACGGAGCCCCAGCATTTT. Residues: CASRLQGTEPQHF.

The chain links TRBV28 to TRBJ1-1; 8 positions agree with TRBD1. V dropped 3 bases and J dropped 2; count of bases not matched to a gene: 8. From germline, CDR1 is MDHEN and CDR2 SYDVKM. The CDR3 loop spans 16 amino acids. The DNA for the CDR3 is TGTGCCAGCAGTTTGACAGGGGCACTCAAAAACACTGAAGCTTTCTTT. This codes for CASSLTGALKNTEAFF.

The rearrangement joins TRBV7-2 to TRBJ2-4; 12 bases align to TRBD2. This CDR3 contains 16 residues. The germline gives CDR1 SGHTA, CDR2 FQGNSA. V dropped 6 bases and J dropped 6; count of bases not matched to a gene: 9. The CDR3: CASRPSGGAFRNIQYF. CDR3 bases: TGTGCCAGCAGACCTAGCGGGGGGGCCTTTAGAAACATTCAGTACTTC.

This clone was observed a handful of times. J is TRBJ2-6 and V is TRBV6-1; tentatively, D is TRBD2 (6 bases). CDR3 length: 15 residues. Trimming left V 3 bases short and J 1 base short, with 7 bases between. Germline-derived CDR1 and CDR2 are MNHNS and SASEGT. CDR3 nucleotides: TGTGCCAGCAGTGACGGGGGATCTGGGGCCAACGTCCTGACTTTC. Protein: CASSDGGSGANVLTF.

This clone has only a few counts. The chain carries TRBV28 and TRBJ1-1; maybe TRBD1 (5 bases). Germline CDR1 MDHEN, CDR2 SYDVKM. The V and J ends lost 7 bases and 1 base respectively, with 13 bases between them. The CDR3 is 14 residues long. CDR3 sequence reads: CASTITGKNTEAFF. CDR3 nucleotides: TGTGCCAGCACCATAACAGGAAAGAACACTGAAGCTTTCTTT.

As regards this clone: This same CDR3 is encoded by further DNA sequences in the sample. The chain combines TRBV6-6 with TRBJ1-2; 7 nucleotides match TRBD1. V lost 5 bases to trimming and J lost 4 bases; unmatched junction nucleotides: 7. This CDR3 comprises 14 residues. CDR1 and CDR2 (germline): MNHNY, SVGAGI (reference sequence). DNA for the CDR3: TGTGCCAGCAGTACCAGGGACAGAAGCTATGGCTACACCTTC. As protein: CASSTRDRSYGYTF.